These T cell receptor beta chains were read from a single sample in a study of T cells in Graves' hyperthyroidism and ophthalmopathy. MiXCR, run by TCRdb on the multiplex PCR reads, gives a single entry per CDR3 protein. Counted here are around 560,000 distinct CDR3 sequences, approximately 15% occurring once; the ten biggest clones make up about 20%. Material for sequencing was blood. These receptors were obtained from a woman younger than 35 with Graves' hyperthyroidism. The CDR3 runs from the conserved cysteine through the conserved F or W. A D gene is named only where the DNA matches it firmly. Only part of the rows carry a size: once, few, many, or a class if the clone is expanded.

size,D,V,J,CDR3,DNA
many,TRBD1,TRBV12-3/TRBV12-4,TRBJ2-7,CASSLKAGGYYEQYF,TGTGCCAGCAGTTTAAAGGCAGGGGGATACTACGAGCAGTACTTC
-,TRBD1,TRBV25-1,TRBJ1-6,CASSQSRQGGSPLHF,TGTGCCAGCAGTCAATCGAGACAGGGGGGTTCACCCCTCCACTTT
-,TRBD1,TRBV6-2/TRBV6-3,TRBJ2-5,CASRRTGSETQYF,TGTGCCAGCAGAAGGACAGGGTCAGAGACCCAGTACTTC
-,TRBD1,TRBV20-1,TRBJ1-5,CSARTGEVFQPQHF,TGCAGTGCGCGGACAGGGGAGGTGTTTCAGCCCCAGCATTTT
many,-,TRBV3-1,TRBJ1-2,CASSQSPQGNYGYTF,TGTGCCAGCAGCCAATCCCCTCAGGGAAACTATGGCTACACCTTC
many,-,TRBV5-1,TRBJ2-7,CASSSDGTYEQYF,TGCGCCAGCAGCTCGGACGGTACCTACGAGCAGTACTTC
few,-,TRBV7-3,TRBJ2-2,CASSPSWRSGELFF,TGTGCCAGCAGCCCGTCTTGGAGATCCGGGGAGCTGTTTTTT
many,-,TRBV7-2,TRBJ2-3,CASRLNTDTQYF,TGTGCCAGCAGGTTAAACACAGATACGCAGTATTTT
-,TRBD1,TRBV5-1,TRBJ1-1,CASSSGLQGGTEAFF,TGCGCCAGCAGCTCAGGGCTCCAGGGGGGTACTGAAGCTTTCTTT
-,-,TRBV12-3/TRBV12-4,TRBJ1-2,CASSLSGFGQNYGYTF,TGTGCCAGCAGTTTAAGCGGGTTTGGGCAGAACTATGGCTACACCTTC
many,TRBD1,TRBV5-1,TRBJ1-2,CASSVGTGAYGYTF,TGCGCCAGCAGCGTCGGGACAGGGGCCTATGGCTACACCTTC
-,-,TRBV11-2,TRBJ2-7,CASSFGVGGSSYEQYF,TGTGCCAGCAGCTTCGGGGTGGGAGGAAGCTCCTACGAGCAGTACTTC
many,-,TRBV20-1,TRBJ2-3,CSAREPGSTDTQYF,TGCAGTGCTAGAGAACCAGGGAGCACAGATACGCAGTATTTT
-,TRBD1,TRBV20-1,TRBJ1-6,CSARKDRTNSPLHF,TGCAGTGCTAGGAAGGACAGGACCAATTCACCCCTCCACTTT
few,-,TRBV3-1,TRBJ1-1,CASSQIRRNTEAFF,TGTGCCAGCAGCCAGATACGACGGAACACTGAAGCTTTCTTT
few,-,TRBV12-5,TRBJ2-5,CASGWDTEETQYF,TGTGCTAGTGGTTGGGACACCGAAGAGACCCAGTACTTC
many,-,TRBV2,TRBJ1-5,CASGGDNQPQHF,TGTGCCAGCGGGGGGGACAATCAGCCCCAGCATTTT
-,-,TRBV7-8,TRBJ2-2,CASSLPASNTGELFF,TGTGCCAGCAGCTTACCCGCCTCGAACACCGGGGAGCTGTTTTTT
many,-,TRBV20-1,TRBJ2-3,CSAHGTSTDTQYF,TGCAGTGCCCACGGGACAAGCACAGATACGCAGTATTTT
-,TRBD2,TRBV19,TRBJ2-1,CVSSTTRTSGRAGEQFF,TGTGTCAGTAGTACCACTCGGACTAGCGGGAGGGCCGGGGAGCAGTTCTTC
many,-,TRBV4-3,TRBJ2-3,CASSQEGGTGDTQYF,TGCGCCAGCAGCCAAGAAGGAGGAACGGGAGATACGCAGTATTTT
-,-,TRBV7-9,TRBJ1-3,CASSGKQGNTIYF,TGTGCCAGCAGCGGAAAACAGGGAAACACCATATATTTT
-,TRBD1,TRBV20-1,TRBJ1-4,CSALDREGEKLFF,TGCAGTGCCCTGGACAGGGAGGGGGAAAAACTGTTTTTT
-,TRBD1,TRBV7-3,TRBJ2-5,CASSRTGTGHETQYF,TGTGCCAGCAGCAGAACCGGGACAGGGCACGAGACCCAGTACTTC
once,TRBD1,TRBV10-2,TRBJ1-1,CASNRGRLDTEAFF,TGCGCCAGCAACAGGGGGCGTTTGGACACTGAAGCTTTCTTT
-,TRBD1,TRBV7-9,TRBJ2-5,CASSRGQPETQYF,TGTGCCAGCAGCCGGGGACAGCCAGAGACCCAGTACTTC
once,TRBD1,TRBV7-2,TRBJ1-2,CASSEHGQGANYGYTF,TGTGCCAGCAGCGAGCACGGACAGGGGGCTAACTATGGCTACACCTTC
-,TRBD2,TRBV5-4,TRBJ2-2,CASSAPGLAGVNTGELFF,TGTGCCAGCAGCGCTCCGGGACTAGCGGGAGTAAACACCGGGGAGCTGTTTTTT
-,-,TRBV6-5,TRBJ1-1,CASSYGALTEAFF,TGTGCCAGCAGTTACGGAGCTCTCACTGAAGCTTTCTTT
-,TRBD2,TRBV30,TRBJ2-3,CAWRRLAAPSTDTQYF,TGTGCCTGGAGGAGACTAGCGGCCCCTAGCACAGATACGCAGTATTTT
-,-,TRBV2,TRBJ2-7,CASKPGQAYYEQYF,TGTGCCAGCAAACCGGGCCAGGCGTACTACGAGCAGTACTTC
few,-,TRBV7-9,TRBJ1-1,CASSLPAGGTEAFF,TGTGCCAGCAGCCTCCCCGCCGGGGGTACTGAAGCTTTCTTT